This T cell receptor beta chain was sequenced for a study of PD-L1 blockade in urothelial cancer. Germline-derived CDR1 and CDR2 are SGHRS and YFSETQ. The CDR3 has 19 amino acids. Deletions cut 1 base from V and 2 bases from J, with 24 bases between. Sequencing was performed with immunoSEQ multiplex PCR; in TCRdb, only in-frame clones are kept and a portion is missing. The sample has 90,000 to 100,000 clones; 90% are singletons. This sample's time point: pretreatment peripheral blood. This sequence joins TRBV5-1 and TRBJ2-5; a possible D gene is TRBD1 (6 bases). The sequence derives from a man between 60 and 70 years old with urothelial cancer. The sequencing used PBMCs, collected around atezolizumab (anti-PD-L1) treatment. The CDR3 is CASSLRAGLGDTRQETQYF. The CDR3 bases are TGCGCCAGCAGCTTGAGAGCAGGCTTGGGGGACACGAGACAAGAGACCCAGTACTTC. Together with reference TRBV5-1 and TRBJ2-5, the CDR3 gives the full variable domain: KAGVTQTPRYLIKTRGQQVTLSCSPISGHRSVSWYQQTPGQGLQFLFEYFSETQRNKGNFPGRFSGRQFSNSRSEMNVSTLELGDSALYLCASSLRAGLGDTRQETQYFGPGTRLLVL.